The 20 T cell receptor beta chains below all came from one sample that was sequenced in a study of blood T cells in healthy people across ages. A J-beta primer mix and a sample-barcoded 5' primer were used in a second PCR of roughly 7 to 12 cycles. TCRdb redid the calling of the 5' RACE reads with MiXCR, one entry per CDR3 protein. The sample records about 1.4 million distinct CDR3 sequences, roughly 60% being singletons. Material for sequencing was blood. The receptors stem from a man younger than 35 in good health.

This chain uses TRBV4-1 with TRBJ2-7, with TRBD2 as a possible D gene (5 bases). With 1 base removed from V and 1 base from J, the gap between germline ends came to 8 bases. The CDR3 is 14 amino acids. Germline lookup yields CDR1 MGHRA and CDR2 YSYEKL. CDR3 sequence reads: CASSQARASYEQYF. The CDR3, as DNA: TGCGCCAGCAGCCAAGCGCGGGCATCCTACGAGCAGTACTTC.

This clonotype was observed a handful of times. The rearrangement joins TRBV20-1 to TRBJ1-2; D ambiguous. The CDR3 runs to 13 residues. The germline V gene has CDR1 DFQATT and CDR2 SNEGSKA (reference sequence). Trimming stripped 0 bases from V and 8 bases from J, with 13 bases between. The CDR3 region is CSARDENRWGYTF. CDR3 DNA sequence: TGCAGTGCTAGAGATGAGAACAGATGGGGCTACACCTTC.

This clonotype was picked up a small number of times. The chain employs TRBV7-9 and TRBJ1-1; D perhaps matches TRBD1 (5 bases). Trimming removed 6 bases from V and 7 bases from J, with 15 bases in between. The CDR3 has 13 amino acids. Germline V CDR1 and CDR2: SEHNR, FQNEAQ (reference sequence). Written as DNA, the CDR3 is TGTGCCAGCAGTCTATCAGGGTATAGTGAAGCTTTCTTT. Translation gives CASSLSGYSEAFF.

The chain carries TRBV7-7 and TRBJ2-5, with a weak D call TRBD2 (6 bases). This CDR3 region has 13 residues. Germline V gives CDR1 SSHAT, CDR2 FNYEAQ (reference sequence). With 5 bases removed from V and 3 bases from J, the gap between germline ends came to 10 bases. Here the CDR3 reads CASSAGLKETQYF. The CDR3 DNA reads as TGTGCCAGCAGCGCGGGACTGAAAGAGACCCAGTACTTC.

This chain links TRBV28 with TRBJ1-4, with 9 nucleotides matching TRBD1. The trim removed 4 bases at V and 7 bases at J, leaving 7 bases unmatched. The CDR3 covers 15 residues. The germline gives CDR1 MDHEN, CDR2 SYDVKM. CDR3 nucleotides: TGTGCCAGCAGTTCAACAGGGGGCGGGAGTGAAAAACTGTTTTTT. Translated: CASSSTGGGSEKLFF.

The rearrangement links TRBV9 to TRBJ2-5, with D perhaps being TRBD1 or TRBD2 (6 bases each). The CDR3 length is 15 residues. V was pared by 4 bases and J by 5 bases, with 18 bases between. CDR1 is SGDLS, CDR2 YYNGEE, per germline. CDR3 DNA: TGTGCCAGCAGCCCGAGAGCTGGGGGGCTCGAGACCCAGTACTTC. Translation: CASSPRAGGLETQYF.

This clonotype was recorded a few times. The CDR3 DNA reads TGCGCCAGCAGCCAAGTACAGGGGGACCACGAGCAGTACTTC. Protein sequence: CASSQVQGDHEQYF. J is TRBJ2-7 and V is TRBV4-1, with 8 bases aligning to TRBD1. The CDR3 totals 14 residues. The J segment lost 5 bases and the V segment lost 1 base, leaving 4 bases of the junction unmatched. Germline CDR1 reads MGHRA; CDR2 reads YSYEKL.

The chain couples TRBV6-6 to TRBJ2-7; tentative D call: TRBD2 (6 bases). Near its end, the DNA agrees better with TRBJ2-5, so the J call may be wrong. The germline gives CDR1 MNHNY, CDR2 SVGAGI (reference sequence). The CDR3 loop spans 15 amino acids. The CDR3: CASSYPRTTGATQYF. The CDR3 coding sequence is TGTGCCAGCAGTTACCCCAGGACTACTGGTGCGACCCAGTACTTC.

CDR3 DNA: TGTGCCAGCAGCCCAAGGGGCGCCGAAAGGGCCAAAAACATTCAGTACTTC. Its translation is CASSPRGAERAKNIQYF. The chain couples TRBV2 to TRBJ2-4; D is possibly TRBD1 (5 bases). The germline V gene has CDR1 SNHLY and CDR2 FYNNEI. The CDR3 is 17 residues long. The germline V and J ends were trimmed by 6 bases and 1 base, with 19 bases remaining between them.

V usage is TRBV7-8 and J usage is TRBJ1-5; no firm D call. The CDR3 length is 15 residues. Trimming shortened V by 3 bases and J by 3 bases, and 12 bases separated the two germline ends. Germline CDR1 is SGHVS and CDR2 is FQNEAQ. The CDR3 reads CASSFERAFNQPQHF. For the CDR3, the DNA is TGTGCCAGCAGCTTCGAGAGGGCATTCAATCAGCCCCAGCATTTT.

The chain carries TRBV27 and TRBJ2-5; 8 positions agree with TRBD1. Trimming removed 2 bases from V and 1 base from J; junction bases left unmatched: 6. This CDR3 is 16 amino acids long. In germline, CDR1 is MNHEY, CDR2 SMNVEV (reference sequence). The CDR3 reads CASSLQGALAQETQYF. The CDR3 bases are TGTGCCAGCAGTTTACAGGGGGCGCTTGCCCAAGAGACCCAGTACTTC.

Only a few counts were recorded for this clonotype. This chain links TRBV6-5 with TRBJ2-1; a possible D gene is TRBD2 (5 bases). Trimming pared 5 bases from V and 9 bases from J, leaving 14 bases between. The CDR3 runs 13 residues. CDR1 and CDR2 from the germline V gene are MNHEY and SVGAGI. The CDR3 DNA is TGTGCCAGCAGTCAAACTAGAGACGGTGAGCAGTTCTTC. Protein product: CASSQTRDGEQFF.

This clonotype appeared once. The chain is built from TRBV6-6 and TRBJ1-2; D is perhaps TRBD1 (5 bases). Germline V CDR1 and CDR2: MNHNY, SVGAGI (reference sequence). The CDR3 totals 14 residues. Trimming left V 7 bases short and J 4 bases short, with 16 bases between. This CDR3 reads CASISPGQGYGYTF. DNA of the CDR3: TGTGCCAGCATCTCCCCGGGGCAGGGCTATGGCTACACCTTC.

This clonotype showed up many times. V is TRBV20-1 and J is TRBJ2-7, with TRBD2 matching 8 bases. Losses at the gene ends were 2 bases for V and 0 bases for J; bases not matched to a gene: 9. The CDR3 runs to 16 residues. Germline V gives CDR1 DFQATT, CDR2 SNEGSKA (reference sequence). The CDR3 DNA reads as TGCAGTGCTAGACCCGGGACTAGGGTTCTCTCCTACGAGCAGTACTTC. This codes for CSARPGTRVLSYEQYF.

Concerning this clonotype itself: One end of the junction is discordant with germline, which a read error may explain. The chain is built from TRBV6-2 or TRBV6-3 and TRBJ2-1; TRBD2 matches at 11 bases. From germline, CDR1 is MNHEY and CDR2 SVGEGT. The CDR3 contains 15 residues. CDR3 protein: CAGSILAGAHNEQFF. CDR3 DNA sequence: TGTGCCGGCAGCATACTAGCGGGGGCTCACAATGAGCAGTTCTTC.

The chain links TRBV27 to TRBJ2-1; D is perhaps TRBD1 (6 bases). The ends were cut back, 5 bases at V and 5 bases at J, with 16 bases in the middle. The CDR3 is 15 residues long. Germline-derived CDR1 and CDR2 are MNHEY and SMNVEV (reference sequence). The CDR3 reads CASSNRDNTHNEQFF. CDR3 coding DNA: TGTGCCAGCAGTAACCGGGACAACACCCACAATGAGCAGTTCTTC.

The J gene is TRBJ2-3, the V gene TRBV7-6; 10 bases line up with TRBD2. V lost 1 base to trimming and J lost 2 bases; unmatched junction nucleotides: 15. There are 20 residues in the CDR3. Germline V gene lookup returns CDR1 SGHVS and CDR2 FNYEAQ. The DNA of the CDR3 is TGTGCCAGCAGCTTAGGAGAGCGGGGGGGCATAAAACCCTACACAGATACGCAGTATTTT. Translated, it gives CASSLGERGGIKPYTDTQYF.

The chain couples TRBV20-1 to TRBJ2-1; TRBD1 aligns across 8 bases. Germline V gives CDR1 DFQATT, CDR2 SNEGSKA (reference sequence). The CDR3 extends over 15 amino acids. With V trimmed by 3 bases and J by 5 bases, 9 bases remained unmatched. DNA for the CDR3: TGCAGTGCTAGGTCGTTGGGACAGGCAAACAATGAGCAGTTCTTC. The encoded protein is CSARSLGQANNEQFF.

The V call is TRBV7-2, the J call TRBJ2-2, with a weak D call TRBD1 (5 bases). The CDR3 runs to 15 residues. Germline V lookup: CDR1 SGHTA, CDR2 FQGNSA. V lost 4 bases and J 2 bases, leaving 11 bases between the germline ends. The CDR3 here is CASSSSGPNTGELFF. As DNA, the CDR3 is TGTGCCAGCAGCTCATCAGGGCCAAACACCGGGGAGCTGTTTTTT.

CDR3 in amino acids: CASSVGTAIYEQYF. The CDR3 bases are TGCGCCAGCAGCGTGGGGACAGCCATCTACGAGCAGTACTTC. V gene TRBV5-1 combines with J gene TRBJ2-7; 7 positions match TRBD1. This CDR3 has 14 amino acids. The ends lost 4 bases at V and 3 bases at J; junction bases unmatched: 7. Per germline, CDR1 SGHRS and CDR2 YFSETQ.